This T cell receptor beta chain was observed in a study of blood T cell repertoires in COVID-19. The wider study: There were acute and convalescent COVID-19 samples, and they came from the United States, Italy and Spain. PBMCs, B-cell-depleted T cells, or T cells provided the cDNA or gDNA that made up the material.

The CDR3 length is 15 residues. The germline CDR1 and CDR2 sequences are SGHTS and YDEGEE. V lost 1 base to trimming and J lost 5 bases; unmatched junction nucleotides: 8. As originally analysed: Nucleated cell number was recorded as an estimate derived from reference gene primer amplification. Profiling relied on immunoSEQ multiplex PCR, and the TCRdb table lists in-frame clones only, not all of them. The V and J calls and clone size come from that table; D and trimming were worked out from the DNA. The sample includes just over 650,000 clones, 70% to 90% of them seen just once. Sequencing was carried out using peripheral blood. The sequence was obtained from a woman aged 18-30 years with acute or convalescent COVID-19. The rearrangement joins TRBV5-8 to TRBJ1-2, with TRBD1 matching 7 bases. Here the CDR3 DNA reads TGTGCCAGCAGCTTGATGTCAGGGGGGTTTTATGGCTACACCTTC. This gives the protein CASSLMSGGFYGYTF.